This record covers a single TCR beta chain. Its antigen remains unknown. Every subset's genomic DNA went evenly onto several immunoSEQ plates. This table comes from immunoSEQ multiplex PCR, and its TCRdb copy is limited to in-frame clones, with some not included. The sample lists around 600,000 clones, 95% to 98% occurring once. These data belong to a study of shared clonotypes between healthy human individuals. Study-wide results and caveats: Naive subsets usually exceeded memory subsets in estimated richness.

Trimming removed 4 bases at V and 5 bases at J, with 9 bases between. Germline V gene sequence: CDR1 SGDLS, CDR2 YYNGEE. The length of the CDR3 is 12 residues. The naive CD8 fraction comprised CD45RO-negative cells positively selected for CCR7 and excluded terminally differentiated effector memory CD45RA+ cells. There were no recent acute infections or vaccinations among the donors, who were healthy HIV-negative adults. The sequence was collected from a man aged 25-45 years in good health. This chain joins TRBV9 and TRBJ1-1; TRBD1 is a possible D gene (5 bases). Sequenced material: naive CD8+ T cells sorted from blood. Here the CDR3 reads CASSTTATEAFF. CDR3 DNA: TGTGCCAGCAGCACGACAGCTACTGAAGCTTTCTTT.